This T cell receptor (beta chain) appears in the sequencing data of a study of blood T cell repertoires in COVID-19 (dated by TCRdb to 2019 to 2021). Regarding the research as a whole: Samples covering the acute and convalescent phases of COVID-19 were provided by collaborators in the United States, Italy and Spain. The dataset comprised deeply sampled blood TCRbeta repertoires from subjects exposed to, actively infected with, or recovered from COVID-19. Where available, HLA class I and class II types were taken from metadata supplied by the sample provider and were not determined by assay-based typing. Samples came from the ongoing ImmuneRACE study (first 160 participants) plus 1,254 subjects from 6 global collaborators. The material from the prospective study consisted of cDNA or gDNA derived from T cells, B-cell-depleted T cells, or PBMCs. The repertoires were released in a freely available public database meant as a resource for research on the immune response to SARS-CoV-2. The sample metadata nearly always contained a de-identified subject ID, COVID-19 status, age in years and sex. General conclusions and limits of the study: How much clinical and demographic metadata was included differed by source and by participant, and the metadata was provided uncurated.

For this chain, trimming is 2 bases at the V end and 4 bases at the J end, and the number of junction bases without a gene match is 2. The CDR3 numbers 13 residues from cysteine through phenylalanine. The entry retains the CDR3 DNA only, 39 bases that are in frame from base 1. Reading the germline V gene gives CDR1 SGHRS and CDR2 YFSETQ. With respect to this clone: Its antigen is not yet known. It has no much larger one-base neighbor in the sample; base qualities were not kept.

TCRbeta CDR3 regions were amplified from genomic DNA using the immunoSEQ Assay, a bias-controlled multiplex PCR. Turning to the authors' computational methods: The number of nucleated cells in each sample was estimated from the amplification of reference gene primers within the assay. To quantify the absolute abundance of each unique TCRbeta CDR3 rearrangement, sequence reads were collapsed and filtered. For each sample, productive Simpson clonality was calculated as the square root of Simpson's diversity index across productive rearrangements. Not all clones reach the TCRdb copy of this immuneACCESS table, which keeps in-frame sequences only. Checked studies attribute under half of the gap to unresolved V genes and leave the rest unexplained. The D gene and trimming were derived from the DNA, and the V and J assignments and clone size from that table. The sample includes about 300,000 clones, with 75% to 90% observed a single time. Of the sample, under 3% falls within the top ten clones.

Enrolling through a virtual design, the prospective study's participants ranged in age from roughly 18 to 90 years and lived across some 22 United States geographic areas. To assign participants to cohorts, the prospective study relied on clinical history that participants themselves reported in a screening survey and a study questionnaire. ImmuneRACE Cohort 3 recovered participants were defined by two consecutive negative NP/OP PCR tests, healthcare professional clearance, or symptom resolution. Mobile phlebotomists in the prospective study collected whole blood, serum and a nasopharyngeal or oropharyngeal swab from every participant. Prospective study participants could optionally give additional blood draws and questionnaires over an approximately two-month period. Before DNA extraction, blood samples from the prospective study were shipped at room temperature or frozen.

This sequence was found in a woman aged 45 to 65 who had recovered from COVID-19. Recombination joined TRBV5-1 with TRBJ2-7; the central 8 bases match TRBD1. Specimen: PBMCs or T cells enriched from blood (not recorded which). The sequence in DNA is TGCGCCAGCAGCTTAGGGACAGGTTACGAGCAGTACTTC. This gives the protein CASSLGTGYEQYF. Outside the CDR3, residues come from the reference TRBV5-1 and TRBJ2-7 proteins, so the full variable domain is: KAGVTQTPRYLIKTRGQQVTLSCSPISGHRSVSWYQQTPGQGLQFLFEYFSETQRNKGNFPGRFSGRQFSNSRSEMNVSTLELGDSALYLCASSLGTGYEQYFGPGTRLTVT.